The 23 T cell receptor beta chains below come from one sample, sequenced in a study of beta chain features in type 1 diabetes. Every bit of the isolated RNA underwent reverse transcription, so sequencing read expressed TCRB transcripts. TCRdb keeps only in-frame clones here, not all; method: immunoSEQ multiplex PCR. The sample lists about 900,000 clones, 15% to 20% occurring once. The sample was naive CD4+ T cells from blood. The receptors here all came from a woman under 30 in good health.

This clone was seen a handful of times. The chain joins TRBV13 to TRBJ2-7; TRBD1 aligns across 9 bases. The CDR3 consists of 16 residues. Germline CDR1 PRHDT, CDR2 FYEKMQ (reference sequence). V gave up 5 bases and J gave up 3 bases; unmatched junction bases: 11. CDR3: CASSPTRGQGIYEQYF. The CDR3 DNA reads as TGTGCCAGCAGCCCGACCCGGGGACAGGGAATCTACGAGCAGTACTTC. The full variable domain, in which reference TRBV13 and TRBJ2-7 provide the parts outside the CDR3, is AAGVIQSPRHLIKEKRETATLKCYPIPRHDTVYWYQQGPGQDPQFLISFYEKMQSDKGSIPDRFSAQQFSDYHSELNMSSLELGDSALYFCASSPTRGQGIYEQYFGPGTRLTVT.

This clone was detected a few times. Other DNA sequences of this sample code for an identical CDR3. The rearrangement uses TRBV7-9 and TRBJ2-2, with D unclear. The V gene lost 2 bases and the J gene lost 1 base, with 2 bases spanning the gap. The CDR3 consists of 13 residues. Germline CDR1 and CDR2: SEHNR and FQNEAQ (reference sequence). CDR3 sequence reads: CASSLKNTGELFF. In DNA form, the CDR3 reads TGTGCCAGCAGCTTAAAGAACACCGGGGAGCTGTTTTTT.

This clone was counted only a few times. V usage is TRBV6-5 and J usage is TRBJ1-2; D is possibly TRBD1 (5 bases). From germline, CDR1 is MNHEY and CDR2 SVGAGI. Trimming left V 0 bases short and J 4 bases short, with 12 bases between. This CDR3 region has 15 residues. The chain's CDR3 is CASSYSGGVPYGYTF. DNA of the CDR3: TGTGCCAGCAGTTACTCGGGGGGAGTCCCCTATGGCTACACCTTC.

This clone occurred a few times. The chain recombines TRBV11-3 with TRBJ1-1; D is ambiguous. Germline-derived CDR1 and CDR2 are SGHNT and YENEEA. CDR3 length: 13 residues. The V end lost 1 base, the J end lost 4 bases, and 7 bases lay between the germline ends. The CDR3 bases are TGTGCCAGCAGCTTAGCCCGGGGCACTGAAGCTTTCTTT. Amino acid sequence: CASSLARGTEAFF. The variable domain in full, with the rest retrieved from reference TRBV11-3 and TRBJ1-1, is EAGVVQSPRYKIIEKKQPVAFWCNPISGHNTLYWYLQNLGQGPELLIRYENEEAVDDSQLPKDRFSAERLKGVDSTLKIQPAELGDSAVYLCASSLARGTEAFFGQGTRLTVV.

This chain links TRBV2 with TRBJ2-1, with TRBD1 as a possible D gene (6 bases). The length of the CDR3 is 16 residues. Looked up from germline, CDR1 is SNHLY and CDR2 is FYNNEI. Between the trimmed V and J ends, which lost 2 bases and 3 bases, there was a span of 14 bases. This chain's CDR3 is CASSESPGAHYNEQFF. The CDR3 nucleotides are TGTGCCAGCAGTGAATCGCCAGGGGCCCACTACAATGAGCAGTTCTTC.

J is TRBJ2-1 and V is TRBV5-1; 8 bases line up with TRBD1. V was pared by 2 bases and J by 7 bases, with 5 bases of the junction left unmatched. The CDR3 loop spans 14 amino acids. Germline V gives CDR1 SGHRS, CDR2 YFSETQ. CDR3 region: CASSFGQGLNEQFF. Here the CDR3 DNA reads TGCGCCAGCAGCTTTGGACAGGGCCTAAATGAGCAGTTCTTC.

The V call is TRBV5-4, the J call TRBJ1-1, with D uncertain. The V gene's germline CDR1 is SGHNT and CDR2 YYREEE (reference sequence). V dropped 1 base and J dropped 1 base, with 8 bases sitting between them. The CDR3 extends over 14 amino acids. CDR3 coding DNA: TGTGCCAGCAGCTTGTTCCTGCAGAACACTGAAGCTTTCTTT. Translation: CASSLFLQNTEAFF.

This clone came up a few times. CDR3 amino acids: CSVEGRFRPYNEQFF. In DNA, the CDR3 is TGCAGCGTTGAAGGTCGATTTAGGCCCTACAATGAGCAGTTCTTC. The V and J genes are TRBV29-1 and TRBJ2-1; D gene unclear. Germline V CDR1 and CDR2: SQVTM, ANQGSEA. The CDR3 has 15 amino acids. Trimming shortened V by 1 base and J by 2 bases, and 12 bases separated the two germline ends.

A few counts support this clone. This chain links TRBV7-2 with TRBJ2-3; possible D gene TRBD2, 6 bases. V was trimmed by 10 bases and J by 1 base, leaving 12 bases between them. The V gene's germline CDR1 is SGHTA and CDR2 FQGNSA. The CDR3 is 13 residues long. CDR3 nucleotides: TGTGCCACTGCGGCGGGACGCACAGATACGCAGTATTTT. This gives the protein CATAAGRTDTQYF.

The chain links TRBV12-5 to TRBJ2-5; tentatively, D is TRBD1 (6 bases). The V gene's germline CDR1 is LGHNT and CDR2 FRNRAP. The V end lost 5 bases, the J end lost 5 bases, and 21 bases lay between the germline ends. The CDR3 covers 16 residues. Written as DNA, the CDR3 is TGTGCTAGTGGTCCCGCCGGGACACAACTTGGTGAGACCCAGTACTTC. Protein sequence: CASGPAGTQLGETQYF.

This clone was counted only a few times. The V call is TRBV2, the J call TRBJ2-3; 7 bases are a match to TRBD1. The germline CDR1 and CDR2 sequences are SNHLY and FYNNEI. The CDR3 is made up of 13 amino acids. V lost 5 bases and J lost 5; bases outside the gene matches: 4. CDR3 nucleotide sequence: TGTGCCAGCAGTACAGGGGTCCGAGATACGCAGTATTTT. It is translated as CASSTGVRDTQYF.

The V call is TRBV19, the J call TRBJ2-6, with 7 bases matching TRBD1. The germline gives CDR1 LNHDA, CDR2 SQIVND (reference sequence). CDR3 length: 16 residues. V shed 5 bases, J shed 1 base, and the junction held 5 bases outside the gene matches. The CDR3 protein is CASSVPQGSGANVLTF. The DNA of the CDR3 is TGTGCCAGTAGTGTGCCACAGGGGTCTGGGGCCAACGTCCTGACTTTC.

The genes are TRBV7-2 and TRBJ1-1; D not certain. The CDR3 extends over 12 amino acids. The germline V gene has CDR1 SGHTA and CDR2 FQGNSA. The V end lost 11 bases, the J end lost 11 bases, and 21 bases lay between the germline ends. As DNA, the CDR3 is TGTGCCGGCGCCGGGCCGGGTCTTTGGGCTTTCTTT. It codes for CAGAGPGLWAFF.

A few counts support this clone. The J gene is TRBJ2-3, the V gene TRBV5-6, with TRBD1 matching over 8 bases. CDR3 length equals 14 residues. Germline V gene lookup returns CDR1 SGHDT and CDR2 YYEEEE. Germline trimming cut 4 bases from V and 5 bases from J; bases unmatched to any gene: 6. As DNA, the CDR3 is TGTGCCAGCAGCCCCGGGACAGGAGGAGATACGCAGTATTTT. Its protein is CASSPGTGGDTQYF. Combining the CDR3 with reference TRBV5-6 and TRBJ2-3 gives the whole variable domain DAGVTQSPTHLIKTRGQQVTLRCSPKSGHDTVSWYQQALGQGPQFIFQYYEEEERQRGNFPDRFSGHQFPNYSSELNVNALLLGDSALYLCASSPGTGGDTQYFGPGTRLTVL.

The gene calls are TRBV4-2 and TRBJ2-3; 7 bases are a match to TRBD1. Trimming removed 4 bases from V and 5 bases from J; junction bases left unmatched: 9. Germline CDR1 reads LGHNA; CDR2 reads YNFKEQ. The CDR3 is 15 residues long. The CDR3 DNA reads TGTGCCAGCAGCCCTGGGGACAGTTCTATAGATACGCAGTATTTT. Translated, it gives CASSPGDSSIDTQYF.

This clone was seen more than once but under ten times. The genes are TRBV5-6 and TRBJ2-3; D ambiguous. Trimming removed 1 base at V and 6 bases at J, with 9 bases between. The CDR3 contains 13 residues. Germline values: CDR1 SGHDT, CDR2 YYEEEE. The CDR3 DNA sequence: TGTGCCAGCAGCTTGTGGAGTGGGGATACGCAGTATTTT. Translation gives CASSLWSGDTQYF.

This clone showed up many times. This rearrangement joins TRBV28 to TRBJ2-4; TRBD1 aligns across 9 bases. With V trimmed by 9 bases and J by 9 bases, 6 bases remained unmatched. Germline assignment: CDR1 MDHEN and CDR2 SYDVKM. CDR3 length equals 12 residues. CDR3 sequence: CASGTGSVIQYF. Written as DNA, the CDR3 is TGTGCCAGTGGGACAGGGAGCGTCATTCAGTACTTC.

In DNA form, the CDR3 reads TGCGCCAGCAGTGAACCGTGTATGGGCACTGAAGCTTTCTTT. Amino acid sequence: CASSEPCMGTEAFF. The rearrangement uses TRBV10-2 and TRBJ1-1, with D uncertain. The CDR3 spans 14 residues. Trimming stripped 3 bases from V and 4 bases from J, with 12 bases between. Germline values: CDR1 WSHSY, CDR2 SAAADI.

This chain joins TRBV19 and TRBJ1-1; possible D gene TRBD1, 5 bases. V lost 1 base and J 8 bases, leaving 11 bases between the germline ends. The CDR3 has 13 amino acids. The germline CDR1 and CDR2 sequences are LNHDA and SQIVND (reference sequence). DNA for the CDR3: TGTGCCAGTAGTATAGTATGGGGGACGGAAGCTTTCTTT. This encodes CASSIVWGTEAFF.

This clone was counted between two and nine times. This chain uses TRBV11-2 with TRBJ2-1; the D is unclear. Germline loops: CDR1 SGHAT, CDR2 FQNNGV. Trimming cost V 4 bases and J 3 bases, with 10 bases left between them. The CDR3 is 14 residues long. CDR3 residues: CASSSLVRYNEQFF. CDR3 nucleotide sequence: TGTGCCAGCAGCTCGCTGGTGCGCTACAATGAGCAGTTCTTC.

This clone was recorded a few times. This rearrangement joins TRBV21-1 to TRBJ2-1. TRBV21-1 is classified as a pseudogene. This CDR3 contains 9 residues. This CDR3 reads CASSLTKFF. Here the CDR3 DNA reads TGTGCCAGCAGCCTGACCAAGTTCTTC.

The sample holds a few counts of this clone. The chain links TRBV2 to TRBJ2-5, with unresolved D. Looked up from germline, CDR1 is SNHLY and CDR2 is FYNNEI. Deletions cut 4 bases from V and 5 bases from J, with 11 bases between. The CDR3 sequence is 13 residues long. CDR3 amino acids: CASSVMAAETQYF. In nucleotides, the CDR3 is TGTGCCAGCAGTGTTATGGCAGCGGAGACCCAGTACTTC. The whole variable domain, remainder taken from reference TRBV2 and TRBJ2-5, is EPEVTQTPSHQVTQMGQEVILRCVPISNHLYFYWYRQILGQKVEFLVSFYNNEISEKSEIFDDQFSVERPDGSNFTLKIRSTKLEDSAMYFCASSVMAAETQYFGPGTRLLVL.

The chain combines TRBV28 with TRBJ2-4; 7 bases are a match to TRBD1. The CDR3 length is 18 residues. Germline V gives CDR1 MDHEN, CDR2 SYDVKM. Losses at the gene ends were 3 bases for V and 0 bases for J; bases not matched to a gene: 11. The DNA of the CDR3 is TGTGCCAGCAGTTTCGGTTGGACAGGAGAAATAGCCAAAAACATTCAGTACTTC. Translating gives CASSFGWTGEIAKNIQYF.